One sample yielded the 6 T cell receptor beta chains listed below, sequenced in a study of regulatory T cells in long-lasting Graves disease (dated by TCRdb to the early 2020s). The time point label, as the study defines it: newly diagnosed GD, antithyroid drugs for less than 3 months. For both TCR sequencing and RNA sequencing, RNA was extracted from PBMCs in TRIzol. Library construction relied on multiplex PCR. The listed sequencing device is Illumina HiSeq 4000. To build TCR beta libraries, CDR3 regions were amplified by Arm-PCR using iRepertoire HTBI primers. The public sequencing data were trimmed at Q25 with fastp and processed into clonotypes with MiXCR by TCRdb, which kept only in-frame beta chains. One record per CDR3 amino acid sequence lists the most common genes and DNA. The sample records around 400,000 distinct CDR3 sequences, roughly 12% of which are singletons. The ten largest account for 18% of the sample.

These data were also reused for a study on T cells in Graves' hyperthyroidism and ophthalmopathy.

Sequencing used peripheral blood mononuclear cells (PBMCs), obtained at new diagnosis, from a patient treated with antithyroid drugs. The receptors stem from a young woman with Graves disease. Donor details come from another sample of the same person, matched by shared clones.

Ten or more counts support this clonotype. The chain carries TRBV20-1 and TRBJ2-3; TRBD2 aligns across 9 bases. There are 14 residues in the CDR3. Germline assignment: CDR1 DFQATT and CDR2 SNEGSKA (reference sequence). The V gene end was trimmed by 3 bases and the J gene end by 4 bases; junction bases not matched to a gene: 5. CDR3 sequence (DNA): TGCAGTGCTAGCAGGCGGGGGGGCCCAGATACGCAGTATTTT. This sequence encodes CSASRRGGPDTQYF.

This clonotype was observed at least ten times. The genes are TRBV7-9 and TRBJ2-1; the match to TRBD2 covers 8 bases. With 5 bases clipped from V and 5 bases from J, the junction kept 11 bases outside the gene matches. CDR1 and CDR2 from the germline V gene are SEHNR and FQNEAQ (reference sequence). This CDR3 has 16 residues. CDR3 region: CASSHNLGLVNNEQFF. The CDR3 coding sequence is TGTGCCAGCAGCCATAACTTGGGACTAGTCAACAATGAGCAGTTCTTC.

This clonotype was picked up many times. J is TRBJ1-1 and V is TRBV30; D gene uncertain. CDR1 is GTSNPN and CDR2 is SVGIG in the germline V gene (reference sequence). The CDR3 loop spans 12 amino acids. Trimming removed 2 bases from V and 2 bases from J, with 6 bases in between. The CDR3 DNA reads TGTGCCTGGAGTCCAGGTAACACTGAAGCTTTCTTT. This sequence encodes CAWSPGNTEAFF.

The CDR3 coding sequence is TGTGCCAGCAGCAGAGCGGCCTTTAGCAATCAGCCCCAGCATTTT. As protein: CASSRAAFSNQPQHF. The V call is TRBV9, the J call TRBJ1-5, with unresolved D. This CDR3 region has 15 residues. Trimming shortened V by 4 bases and J by 0 bases, and 11 bases separated the two germline ends. Germline CDR1 SGDLS, CDR2 YYNGEE.

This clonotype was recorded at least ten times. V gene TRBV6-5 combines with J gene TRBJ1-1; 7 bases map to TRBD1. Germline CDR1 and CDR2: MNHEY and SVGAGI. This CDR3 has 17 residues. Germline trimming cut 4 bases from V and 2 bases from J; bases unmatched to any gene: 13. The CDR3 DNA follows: TGTGCCAGCAGTTTCATACCTTTGACAGGGATTAACACTGAAGCTTTCTTT. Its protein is CASSFIPLTGINTEAFF.

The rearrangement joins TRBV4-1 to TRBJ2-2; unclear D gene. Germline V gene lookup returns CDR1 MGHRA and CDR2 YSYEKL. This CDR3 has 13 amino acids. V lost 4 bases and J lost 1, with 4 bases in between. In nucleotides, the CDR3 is TGCGCCAGCAGCCGATTGAACACCGGGGAGCTGTTTTTT. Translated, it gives CASSRLNTGELFF.